This T cell receptor (beta chain) was recorded in a study of cytomegalovirus exposure and HLA in healthy donors. Study-wide points: As confirmed in vitro, a few CMV-associated chains were specific for CMV antigens.

This clone was recorded once. As yet, its antigen is unknown. Primers for the PCR totalled 60 Vbeta and 13 Jbeta. Sequenced by immunoSEQ multiplex PCR; TCRdb stores in-frame clones only, minus some. The sample shows 40,000 or so clones, around three quarters of them seen only once. Per germline, CDR1 LNHDA and CDR2 SQIVND (reference sequence). This CDR3 is 13 amino acids long. This sequence was found in a man aged 30 to 45 in good health and CMV-seronegative. The chain employs TRBV19 and TRBJ2-5; 8 nucleotides align to TRBD1. Gene TRBJ2-7 matches the end of the DNA better, so the J call may be wrong. Sequencing used PBMCs. As DNA, the CDR3 is TGTGCCAGTAGTATCCAGGGGGCTTACGAGCAGTACTTC. This translates into CASSIQGAYEQYF.